Only a few counts were recorded for the clone carrying this T cell receptor beta chain. Its target is unknown. This CDR3 has 16 amino acids. The ends lost 5 bases at V and 2 bases at J; junction bases unmatched: 8. The data are from a study of response to subunit inactivated influenza vaccine. General study findings and limits: Seasonal influenza vaccination, on each occasion, was suggested by the authors to recruit few new T cells.

In TCRdb, the RT-PCR reads were re-called with MiXCR into one record per CDR3 protein. The sample lists roughly 290,000 distinct CDR3 sequences, 21% occurring once. The receptor's source is a man in his fifties or sixties who received an inactivated influenza vaccine. The chain uses TRBV12-3 or TRBV12-4 and TRBJ2-5; 10 positions agree with TRBD2. Source: PBMCs from blood, taken less than 22 months after vaccination. CDR3 DNA: TGTGCCAGCAGTAGAGGGTGGACTAGCGGACAAGAGACCCAGTACTTC. Amino acid sequence: CASSRGWTSGQETQYF.